The next 28 T cell receptor beta chains were all read from a single sample in a study of T cell repertoires in cytomegalovirus infection. Antigens for these TCRs are unknown. TCRdb re-analysed the reads in MiXCR, keeping a single row per CDR3 protein. The table includes hundreds of thousands of distinct CDR3 sequences, roughly 31% detected once. The sample here was cultured CD8+ T cells from PBMCs, taken from culture after CMV antigen stimulation. These receptor sequences come from a human donor in good health (CMV status not recorded). Some clones in this sample may be carry-over from other donors' samples.

The V and J genes are TRBV27 and TRBJ2-7; possibly TRBD1 or TRBD2 for D (5 bases each). Trimming removed 6 bases at V and 2 bases at J, with 11 bases between. The CDR3 runs to 13 residues. Germline V lookup: CDR1 MNHEY, CDR2 SMNVEV (reference sequence). CDR3 bases: TGTGCCAGCAGGAGGGGTCTGACCTACGAGCAGTACGTC. Its translation: CASRRGLTYEQYV.

V and J are TRBV20-1 and TRBJ2-1; 9 nucleotides agree with TRBD2. The CDR3 consists of 19 residues. The V segment lost 3 bases and the J segment 3 bases; nucleotides outside the gene matches: 18. Per germline, CDR1 DFQATT and CDR2 SNEGSKA (reference sequence). The CDR3 DNA is TGCAGTGCTAGGTATAGCGGGGGATCCCCACGGGGGAGCTACAATGAGCAGTTCTTC. It encodes CSARYSGGSPRGSYNEQFF.

This clonotype was recorded many times. The genes are TRBV25-1 and TRBJ1-2; 8 bases line up with TRBD1. J gave up 4 bases and V 4 bases, and 8 bases lay outside the gene matches. The CDR3 is 15 residues long. The V gene's germline CDR1 is MGHDK and CDR2 SYGVNS. This CDR3 is CASSGFSQGVYGYTF. CDR3 nucleotide sequence: TGTGCCAGCAGTGGGTTTTCACAGGGGGTCTATGGCTACACCTTC.

J is TRBJ2-1 and V is TRBV7-9; weak D call: TRBD2 (5 bases). The CDR3 consists of 14 residues. Per germline, CDR1 SEHNR and CDR2 FQNEAQ (reference sequence). Trimming left V 8 bases short and J 7 bases short, with 18 bases between. The CDR3 DNA sequence: TGTGCCAGCGGCCATCCCCCGGTAGCGAATGAGCAGTTCTTC. This codes for CASGHPPVANEQFF.

The chain uses TRBV19 and TRBJ1-5; D unresolved. Trimming left V 5 bases short and J 1 base short, with 12 bases between. The CDR3 length is 15 residues. Germline loops: CDR1 LNHDA, CDR2 SQIVND (reference sequence). The CDR3 here is CASSWKTVSNQPQHF. The CDR3 DNA reads as TGTGCCAGTAGTTGGAAGACCGTCAGCAATCAGCCCCAGCATTTT.

The sample holds many counts of this clonotype. The rearrangement links TRBV7-6 to TRBJ2-1; 15 nucleotides align to TRBD2. This CDR3 contains 17 residues. The germline V gene encodes CDR1 SGHVS and CDR2 FNYEAQ. Trimming took 5 bases from V and 2 from J; bases not matched to a gene: 4. CDR3 protein: CASSPRTSGGAYNEQFF. In nucleotides, the CDR3 is TGTGCCAGCAGCCCTAGGACTAGCGGGGGGGCCTACAATGAGCAGTTCTTC.

As regards this clonotype: A much larger clone is a single base away; this may be a read error. The V call is TRBV6-8, the J call TRBJ2-3, with TRBD2 matching 10 bases. This CDR3 spans 17 amino acids. Per the germline V gene, CDR1 is MNHGY and CDR2 is SAAAGT. This chain's CDR3 is CTSSYSTSGPSTDTQYF. The CDR3 bases are TGTACCAGCAGTTACTCGACTAGCGGGCCTAGCACAGATACGCAGTATTTT.

This clonotype has ten or more counts. The V and J genes are TRBV7-2 and TRBJ1-2; 9 positions match TRBD1. Germline assignment: CDR1 SGHTA and CDR2 FQGNSA. The junction had 14 bases not matched to a gene; V was cut back by 1 base and J by 5 bases. This CDR3 is built from 18 residues. The CDR3 protein is CASSLVPGQGEKWYGYTF. CDR3 sequence (DNA): TGTGCCAGCAGCTTAGTGCCGGGACAGGGTGAGAAGTGGTATGGCTACACCTTC.

This clonotype was detected only a few times. The junction departs from the called germline gene at one end, perhaps through a read error. The chain uses TRBV5-5 and TRBJ2-1; maybe TRBD1 (5 bases). The length of the CDR3 is 11 residues. Germline V gene data show CDR1 as SGHKS and CDR2 as YYEKEE (reference sequence). Here the CDR3 DNA reads TGTGCCAGCAGCTTGGGACAGCAGCACATCTTC. It encodes CASSLGQQHIF.

This chain uses TRBV6-2 or TRBV6-3 with TRBJ1-1; tentatively, D is TRBD1 (6 bases). The germline V gene encodes CDR1 MNHEY and CDR2 SVGEGT. Deletions cut 6 bases from V and 5 bases from J, with 25 bases between. This CDR3 spans 17 amino acids. The CDR3 loop reads CASSLLDQTGYATEAFF. CDR3 bases: TGTGCCAGCAGCTTACTGGATCAGACAGGCTATGCGACTGAAGCTTTCTTT.

There are a few counts of this clonotype. The genes are TRBV5-4 and TRBJ2-2; a possible D gene is TRBD2 (6 bases). Per the germline V gene, CDR1 is SGHNT and CDR2 is YYREEE (reference sequence). V was cut by 2 bases and J by 2 bases, with 13 bases left in between. This CDR3 has 16 amino acids. CDR3 bases: TGTGCCAGCAGCTTTATGGAGGGGCCTAACACCGGGGAGCTGTTTTTT. This gives the protein CASSFMEGPNTGELFF.

The chain links TRBV7-9 to TRBJ2-1, with TRBD2 matching 8 bases. Germline V CDR1 and CDR2: SEHNR, FQNEAQ (reference sequence). This CDR3 has 16 residues. Germline trimming cut 5 bases from V and 8 bases from J; bases unmatched to any gene: 14. Here the CDR3 reads CASSTGEGLVGHEQFF. The CDR3 DNA sequence: TGTGCCAGCAGCACGGGCGAGGGACTAGTTGGCCATGAGCAGTTCTTC.

The sample holds a few counts of this clonotype. This chain joins TRBV7-9 and TRBJ2-3, with 7 bases that match TRBD2. The V gene's germline CDR1 is SEHNR and CDR2 FQNEAQ (reference sequence). This CDR3 spans 15 amino acids. The CDR3 region is CAAWGALADTDTQYF. CDR3 sequence (DNA): TGTGCAGCCTGGGGTGCCCTAGCGGACACAGATACGCAGTATTTT.

This clonotype was found many times. The chain recombines TRBV7-2 with TRBJ2-5; TRBD2 might be the D (6 bases). Per germline, CDR1 SGHTA and CDR2 FQGNSA. This CDR3 has 16 residues. V was clipped by 1 base and J by 1 base, with 13 bases between them. The DNA for the CDR3 is TGTGCCAGCAGCTTAGGGGTTGCGGGGCGCCAAGAGACCCAGTACTTC. Amino acids: CASSLGVAGRQETQYF.

This clonotype was observed a few times. The chain carries TRBV5-1 and TRBJ2-7; D is undetermined. CDR1 is SGHRS and CDR2 is YFSETQ in the germline V gene. Trimming shortened V by 4 bases and J by 3 bases, and 14 bases separated the two germline ends. The CDR3 has 14 residues. CDR3 nucleotides: TGCGCCAGCAGCAACCCGAAGGATATCTACGAGCAGTACTTC. Translation: CASSNPKDIYEQYF.

Many counts were recorded for this clonotype. V is TRBV12-3 or TRBV12-4 and J is TRBJ2-7; D not resolved. V shed 2 bases and J shed 2 bases, with 19 bases lying between them. The CDR3 loop spans 17 amino acids. CDR3 residues: CASSLFEHPNGPYEQYF. CDR3 bases: TGTGCCAGCAGTTTATTTGAACATCCAAACGGGCCCTACGAGCAGTACTTC.

In DNA form, the CDR3 reads TGTGCCAGCAGTTACGGACAGCACTACACTGAAGCTTTCTTT. Amino acid sequence: CASSYGQHYTEAFF. The rearrangement joins TRBV6-2 or TRBV6-3 to TRBJ1-1; TRBD1 is a possible D gene (6 bases). V was clipped by 2 bases and J by 3 bases, with 10 bases between them. Germline V gene data show CDR1 as MNHEY and CDR2 as SVGEGT. This CDR3 spans 14 amino acids.

This clonotype was seen ten or more times. The gene calls are TRBV7-2 and TRBJ2-1; D is undetermined. The CDR3 runs 12 residues. Germline CDR1 SGHTA, CDR2 FQGNSA. Trimming took off 2 bases at V and 12 bases at J, with 11 bases between the two ends. In nucleotides, the CDR3 is TGTGCCAGCAGCTTAATAGGTCCCGTGCAGTTCTTC. It yields the protein CASSLIGPVQFF.

This clonotype was counted a single time. One junction end does not reproduce the germline sequence, and a read error may be involved. This chain uses TRBV7-8 with TRBJ2-7, with no clear D. The CDR3 is 13 residues long. Germline V gene sequence: CDR1 SGHVS, CDR2 FQNEAQ. Here the CDR3 DNA reads TGTGCCAGCAGCTTTCTCGAGTCCTACGAGCGGTACTTC. Translation gives CASSFLESYERYF.

This clonotype was recorded at least ten times. The gene calls are TRBV7-6 and TRBJ2-1; 8 nucleotides align to TRBD1. Germline CDR1 SGHVS, CDR2 FNYEAQ. This CDR3 contains 14 residues. The V and J ends lost 5 bases and 7 bases, in that order; junction bases with no gene match: 7. CDR3 in amino acids: CASSPSQGANEQFF. The DNA of the CDR3 is TGTGCCAGCAGCCCAAGTCAGGGGGCGAATGAGCAGTTCTTC.

This chain uses TRBV28 with TRBJ2-1; 9 bases line up with TRBD2. Germline V gene data show CDR1 as MDHEN and CDR2 as SYDVKM. V was pared by 4 bases and J by 0 bases, with 16 bases of the junction left unmatched. CDR3 length: 20 residues. CDR3 nucleotide sequence: TGTGCCAGCAGTTCCCCTCGGTTAGCGGGGGAGATGGGCTCCTACAATGAGCAGTTCTTC. Translation gives CASSSPRLAGEMGSYNEQFF.

The chain is built from TRBV5-1 and TRBJ2-7; TRBD1 might be the D (5 bases). The CDR3 runs 15 residues. With 4 bases removed from V and 3 bases from J, the gap between germline ends came to 17 bases. Germline-derived CDR1 and CDR2 are SGHRS and YFSETQ. CDR3 sequence: CASSLVAGPDYEQYF. CDR3 DNA: TGCGCCAGCAGCCTGGTGGCAGGGCCCGACTACGAGCAGTACTTC.

Only a few counts were recorded for this clonotype. The chain recombines TRBV7-4 with TRBJ2-2; no reliable D call. Germline V gives CDR1 SGHVT, CDR2 SQSDAQ. The CDR3 covers 15 residues. V shed 3 bases and J shed 0 bases, with 8 bases lying between them. This chain's CDR3 is CASSFTSSNTGELFF. CDR3 sequence (DNA): TGTGCCAGCAGCTTTACCAGTTCGAACACCGGGGAGCTGTTTTTT.

This chain connects TRBV11-2 to TRBJ2-1; D is uncertain. Trimming stripped 5 bases from V and 3 bases from J, with 8 bases between. Looked up from germline, CDR1 is SGHAT and CDR2 is FQNNGV. The CDR3 has 13 residues. The CDR3 DNA reads as TGTGCCAGCAGCCAGCCCCTCTACAATGAGCAGTTCTTC. This gives the protein CASSQPLYNEQFF. The variable domain in full, completed from reference TRBV11-2 and TRBJ2-1, reads EAGVAQSPRYKIIEKRQSVAFWCNPISGHATLYWYQQILGQGPKLLIQFQNNGVVDDSQLPKDRFSAERLKGVDSTLKIQPAKLEDSAVYLCASSQPLYNEQFFGPGTRLTVL.

As regards this clonotype: A much larger clone lies a single base off, so this may be a read error. The chain uses TRBV7-2 and TRBJ1-1; 7 bases align to TRBD1. The V segment lost 7 bases and the J segment 1 base; nucleotides outside the gene matches: 9. The CDR3 loop spans 15 amino acids. Per germline, CDR1 SGHTA and CDR2 FQGNSA. The CDR3 protein is CASNTGQIWNTEAFF. DNA of the CDR3: TGTGCCAGCAACACGGGACAGATTTGGAACACTGAAGCTTTCTTT.

This clonotype was detected a few times. The V gene is TRBV6-1, the J gene TRBJ2-1, with 11 bases fitting TRBD2. J gave up 5 bases and V 4 bases, and 13 bases lay outside the gene matches. This CDR3 comprises 18 residues. Germline CDR1 and CDR2: MNHNS and SASEGT. The CDR3 nucleotides read TGTGCCAGCAGTGCCCTTGAACTAGCGGGGGTCCGTCACAATGAGCAGTTCTTC. As protein: CASSALELAGVRHNEQFF.

This clonotype was recorded many times. The chain links TRBV10-3 to TRBJ2-1; 9 positions agree with TRBD1. J gave up 8 bases and V 5 bases, and 16 bases lay outside the gene matches. There are 17 residues in the CDR3. Germline V CDR1 and CDR2: ENHRY, SYGVKD. The CDR3 region is CAISLLANRGRRDEQFF. CDR3 sequence (DNA): TGTGCCATCAGTCTTTTGGCGAACAGGGGGCGAAGGGATGAGCAGTTCTTC.

As for this clonotype: Being one base from a much bigger clone, this may be a read error. The V gene is TRBV7-3, the J gene TRBJ1-5, with D unclear. The CDR3 length is 9 residues. Germline V CDR1 and CDR2: SGHTA, FQGTGA. The CDR3 region is CVPYQPQHF. The CDR3 coding sequence is TGTGTCCCTTATCAGCCCCAGCATTTT. Supplemented by reference TRBV7-3 and TRBJ1-5, the full variable domain reads GAGVSQTPSNKVTEKGKYVELRCDPISGHTALYWYRQSLGQGPEFLIYFQGTGAADDSGLPNDRFFAVRPEGSVSTLKIQRTERGDSAVYLCVPYQPQHFGDGTRLSIL.